These 5 T cell receptor beta chains came from one sample sequenced in a study of vaccination and CD4 T cells after COVID-19. One entry per CDR3 protein results from TCRdb running MiXCR on the PCR reads. The table records approximately 21,000 distinct CDR3 sequences, about three fifths of them present only once. Sequencing was performed on CD4+ T cells from blood, taken before SARS-CoV-2 vaccination. The origin of the receptors is a human donor who had recovered from COVID-19.

This clonotype appeared a few times. The CDR3 reads CASSLEYDRYF. CDR3 nucleotides: TGTGCCAGCAGCTTAGAATACGACAGATACTTC. The chain joins TRBV7-2 to TRBJ2-7, with D tentatively TRBD1 (5 bases). V was clipped by 1 base and J by 13 bases, with 11 bases between them. The CDR3 is made up of 11 amino acids. Per germline, CDR1 SGHTA and CDR2 FQGNSA. The whole variable domain, filled in from reference TRBV7-2 and TRBJ2-7, reads GAGVSQSPSNKVTEKGKDVELRCDPISGHTALYWYRQSLGQGLEFLIYFQGNSAPDKSGLPSDRFSAERTGGSVSTLTIQRTQQEDSAVYLCASSLEYDRYFGPGTRLTVT.

V and J are TRBV28 and TRBJ2-1; 7 bases line up with TRBD2. CDR3 size: 16 residues. Germline V gives CDR1 MDHEN, CDR2 SYDVKM. V trimming: 4 bases; J trimming: 2 bases; junction bases outside the gene matches: 8. CDR3 protein: CASSSLSAGAYNEQFF. Here the CDR3 DNA reads TGTGCCAGCAGTTCCCTCTCGGCGGGAGCCTACAATGAGCAGTTCTTC. The complete variable domain, with remaining parts taken from reference TRBV28 and TRBJ2-1, reads DVKVTQSSRYLVKRTGEKVFLECVQDMDHENMFWYRQDPGLGLRLIYFSYDVKMKEKGDIPEGYSVSREKKERFSLILESASTNQTSMYLCASSSLSAGAYNEQFFGPGTRLTVL.

The CDR3 coding sequence is TGTGCCACACGGGACGGGAGGGTTAATGAGCAGTTCTTC. Its translation is CATRDGRVNEQFF. The chain links TRBV10-3 to TRBJ2-1, with TRBD2 matching over 8 bases. Trimming removed 10 bases from V and 7 bases from J; junction bases left unmatched: 9. The CDR3 totals 13 residues. CDR1 is ENHRY and CDR2 is SYGVKD in the germline V gene.

This clonotype was recorded a few times. The gene calls are TRBV27 and TRBJ2-7; a weak D match, TRBD1 (5 bases). In germline, CDR1 is MNHEY, CDR2 SMNVEV (reference sequence). Trimming left V 2 bases short and J 3 bases short, with 11 bases between. The CDR3 runs 14 residues. DNA of the CDR3: TGTGCCAGCAGTTTAAAACCCCAGGGCTACGAGCAGTACTTC. Its protein product is CASSLKPQGYEQYF.

This clonotype was detected only a few times. This chain links TRBV7-9 with TRBJ2-5; D perhaps matches TRBD2 (5 bases). Germline CDR1 SEHNR, CDR2 FQNEAQ (reference sequence). Trimming shortened V by 5 bases and J by 5 bases, and 21 bases separated the two germline ends. The CDR3 spans 16 residues. The chain's CDR3 is CASSPPIIDREETQYF. In nucleotides, the CDR3 is TGTGCCAGCAGCCCACCCATTATAGATAGGGAGGAGACCCAGTACTTC.